Shown below are 27 T cell receptor beta chains from a single sample sequenced in a study of cytomegalovirus exposure and HLA in healthy donors. Only in-frame clones appear in the TCRdb table, and some are missing; sequencing was by immunoSEQ multiplex PCR. Of almost 200,000 clones listed, approximately 78% are singletons. The sample taken for sequencing was PBMCs. All receptors derive from a woman aged 25-40 years in good health and CMV-seronegative.

This clone is a singleton in its sample. V and J are TRBV19 and TRBJ2-7; D is perhaps TRBD2 (6 bases). The CDR3 runs 15 residues. Looked up from germline, CDR1 is LNHDA and CDR2 is SQIVND (reference sequence). The germline V and J ends were trimmed by 4 bases and 1 base, with 14 bases remaining between them. This CDR3 is CASSTHSGPSYEQYF. The CDR3 region has the DNA TGTGCCAGTAGTACACATAGCGGACCTTCCTACGAGCAGTACTTC.

The chain carries TRBV11-2 and TRBJ1-1, with unresolved D. This CDR3 has 11 amino acids. Deletions cut 6 bases from V and 3 bases from J, with 5 bases between. Germline V gene lookup returns CDR1 SGHAT and CDR2 FQNNGV. CDR3 protein: CASSPHTEAFF. Here the CDR3 DNA reads TGTGCCAGCAGTCCTCACACTGAAGCTTTCTTT.

V gene TRBV6-4 combines with J gene TRBJ2-1; 10 bases align to TRBD2. After removal of 6 bases from V and 2 bases from J, the junction contained 4 bases not matched to a gene. CDR1 is MRHNA, CDR2 SNTAGT, per germline. This CDR3 has 15 residues. CDR3 DNA sequence: TGTGCCAGCAGCAAAACTAGCGGGGCCTACAATGAGCAGTTCTTC. It is translated as CASSKTSGAYNEQFF.

This clone was seen once. The V gene is TRBV29-1, the J gene TRBJ2-6; TRBD1 might be the D (6 bases). The CDR3 loop spans 15 amino acids. Trimming shortened V by 6 bases and J by 3 bases, and 15 bases separated the two germline ends. From germline, CDR1 is SQVTM and CDR2 ANQGSEA. This CDR3 reads CSVQQGSGGANVLTF. Written as DNA, the CDR3 is TGCAGCGTCCAACAGGGAAGTGGTGGGGCCAACGTCCTGACTTTC.

This clone appeared a few times. The chain couples TRBV2 to TRBJ2-7, with 11 positions matching TRBD1. The CDR3 spans 15 residues. J lost 2 bases, V lost 6 bases, and 6 bases had no gene match. Germline values: CDR1 SNHLY, CDR2 FYNNEI. The CDR3 nucleotides read TGTGCCAGCAGGCTCGGACAGGGGGCTGCCTACGAGCAGTACTTC. Its protein product is CASRLGQGAAYEQYF.

V usage is TRBV4-2 and J usage is TRBJ2-6; tentatively, D is TRBD1 (6 bases). This CDR3 has 17 residues. Germline CDR1 and CDR2: LGHNA and YNFKEQ. Trimming shortened V by 4 bases and J by 0 bases, and 13 bases separated the two germline ends. This CDR3 reads CASSLDSNLSGANVLTF. For the CDR3, the DNA is TGTGCCAGCAGCCTGGACAGCAACCTCTCTGGGGCCAACGTCCTGACTTTC.

The genes are TRBV5-1 and TRBJ2-5; D perhaps matches TRBD2 (6 bases). Germline lookup yields CDR1 SGHRS and CDR2 YFSETQ. The CDR3 consists of 14 residues. With 4 bases removed from V and 4 bases from J, the gap between germline ends came to 14 bases. The CDR3 sequence is CASSVNSGPETQYF. CDR3 DNA sequence: TGCGCCAGCAGCGTAAATAGCGGACCAGAGACCCAGTACTTC. Together with reference TRBV5-1 and TRBJ2-5, the CDR3 gives the full variable domain: KAGVTQTPRYLIKTRGQQVTLSCSPISGHRSVSWYQQTPGQGLQFLFEYFSETQRNKGNFPGRFSGRQFSNSRSEMNVSTLELGDSALYLCASSVNSGPETQYFGPGTRLLVL.

This chain connects TRBV7-9 to TRBJ2-1, with 11 bases identical to TRBD2. This CDR3 has 15 amino acids. J gave up 7 bases and V 6 bases, and 8 bases lay outside the gene matches. Germline V gene data show CDR1 as SEHNR and CDR2 as FQNEAQ (reference sequence). The CDR3 here is CASSWTGTSGNEQFF. In DNA, the CDR3 is TGTGCCAGCAGTTGGACCGGGACTAGCGGAAATGAGCAGTTCTTC.

The chain recombines TRBV5-1 with TRBJ1-2; TRBD1 is a possible D gene (6 bases). Germline V gives CDR1 SGHRS, CDR2 YFSETQ. The germline V and J ends were trimmed by 3 bases and 3 bases, with 12 bases remaining between them. The CDR3 totals 14 residues. The CDR3 region is CASSSIQGDYGYTF. DNA of the CDR3: TGCGCCAGCAGCTCAATACAGGGAGACTATGGCTACACCTTC.

The chain links TRBV28 to TRBJ2-7; 10 bases are a match to TRBD2. From germline, CDR1 is MDHEN and CDR2 SYDVKM. Trimming took 3 bases from V and 2 from J; bases not matched to a gene: 10. The CDR3 contains 17 residues. The DNA of the CDR3 is TGTGCCAGCAGTTTTCCCCTCCTAGCGGGGGACCCCTACGAGCAGTACTTC. Protein sequence: CASSFPLLAGDPYEQYF.

The CDR3 loop reads CASSEGTGPNYGYTF. CDR3 sequence (DNA): TGCGCCAGCAGTGAGGGGACAGGGCCTAACTATGGCTACACCTTC. This sequence joins TRBV10-2 and TRBJ1-2; 9 bases are a match to TRBD1. The germline V gene has CDR1 WSHSY and CDR2 SAAADI. The CDR3 totals 15 residues. V gave up 2 bases and J gave up 0 bases; unmatched junction bases: 1.

V and J are TRBV6-5 and TRBJ1-2, with TRBD1 matching 9 bases. The CDR3 is 14 amino acids. The J segment lost 7 bases and the V segment lost 2 bases, leaving 5 bases of the junction unmatched. Germline V gene sequence: CDR1 MNHEY, CDR2 SVGAGI. The CDR3 loop is CASSYGDRGSGYTF. CDR3 DNA: TGTGCCAGCAGTTACGGCGACAGGGGGTCTGGCTACACCTTC.

The genes are TRBV25-1 and TRBJ2-3; tentative D call: TRBD1 (5 bases). Trimming removed 6 bases at V and 0 bases at J, with 16 bases between. CDR1 and CDR2 from the germline V gene are MGHDK and SYGVNS. The CDR3 covers 16 residues. The CDR3 loop reads CASSPAQGLSTDTQYF. The CDR3 coding sequence is TGTGCCAGCAGCCCAGCCCAGGGTTTGAGCACAGATACGCAGTATTTT.

This clone was seen once. The CDR3 region has the DNA TGTGCCAGCATGGCGGTTCAGGGGGCCCCCGGGGAGCTGTTTTTT. It specifies CASMAVQGAPGELFF. The chain employs TRBV5-4 and TRBJ2-2; TRBD1 matches at 8 bases. The V gene's germline CDR1 is SGHNT and CDR2 YYREEE (reference sequence). The CDR3 totals 15 residues. Trimming took 6 bases from V and 6 from J; bases not matched to a gene: 10.

The chain uses TRBV20-1 and TRBJ2-7, with a weak D call TRBD1 (5 bases). This CDR3 contains 10 residues. Trimming pared 6 bases from V and 3 bases from J, leaving 6 bases between. The germline V gene has CDR1 DFQATT and CDR2 SNEGSKA (reference sequence). The CDR3 DNA sequence: TGCAGTGCAGGGGACTACGAGCAGTACTTC. Protein: CSAGDYEQYF.

The chain combines TRBV30 with TRBJ1-1; D possibly corresponds to TRBD1 (6 bases). This CDR3 is 15 amino acids long. Germline V lookup: CDR1 GTSNPN, CDR2 SVGIG (reference sequence). Trimming removed 3 bases at V and 1 base at J, with 15 bases between. CDR3 sequence: CAWSRQQGRNTEAFF. The CDR3 DNA reads as TGTGCCTGGAGCCGTCAACAGGGACGGAACACTGAAGCTTTCTTT.

The gene calls are TRBV21-1 and TRBJ2-6; TRBD2, the D gene given by the table, was not confirmed from the DNA. TRBV21-1 is given as a pseudogene. This CDR3 is 18 amino acids long. CDR3 coding DNA: TGTGCCAGCAGCAAAGTAGGAGCAGATTTCTCTGGGGCCAACGTCCTGACTTTC. This sequence encodes CASSKVGADFSGANVLTF.

CDR3 region: CSVEGPTGGARTEAFF. Written as DNA, the CDR3 is TGCAGCGTTGAAGGCCCCACAGGGGGCGCAAGGACTGAAGCTTTCTTT. The rearrangement joins TRBV29-1 to TRBJ1-1; 9 nucleotides align to TRBD1. CDR1 SQVTM and CDR2 ANQGSEA come from the germline V gene. Germline trimming cut 1 base from V and 5 bases from J; bases unmatched to any gene: 11. CDR3 length: 16 residues.

This chain uses TRBV19 with TRBJ2-5; 8 bases fit TRBD1. The CDR3 extends over 14 amino acids. Per the germline V gene, CDR1 is LNHDA and CDR2 is SQIVND (reference sequence). J lost 5 bases, V lost 3 bases, and 5 bases had no gene match. As DNA, the CDR3 is TGTGCCAGTAGTATCAGGGGGCGCAGGGAGACCCAGTACTTC. Its protein product is CASSIRGRRETQYF. Supplemented by reference TRBV19 and TRBJ2-5, the full variable domain reads DGGITQSPKYLFRKEGQNVTLSCEQNLNHDAMYWYRQDPGQGLRLIYYSQIVNDFQKGDIAEGYSVSREKKESFPLTVTSAQKNPTAFYLCASSIRGRRETQYFGPGTRLLVL.

J is TRBJ2-5 and V is TRBV6-6, with D possibly matching TRBD2 (6 bases). This CDR3 is built from 14 residues. Trimming stripped 7 bases from V and 5 bases from J, with 17 bases between. Germline CDR1 MNHNY, CDR2 SVGAGI (reference sequence). The chain's CDR3 is CASMGGTPGETQYF. CDR3 nucleotide sequence: TGTGCCAGCATGGGGGGAACCCCCGGTGAGACCCAGTACTTC.

This clone showed up just a few times. This chain links TRBV11-2 with TRBJ1-2; D may be TRBD1 (5 bases). This CDR3 has 14 amino acids. CDR1 and CDR2 from the germline V gene are SGHAT and FQNNGV. Trimming shortened V by 4 bases and J by 7 bases, and 16 bases separated the two germline ends. The CDR3 region is CASSSTDRGIGYTF. The CDR3 nucleotides read TGTGCCAGCAGCTCCACAGACCGGGGGATTGGCTACACCTTC.

The V and J genes are TRBV7-6 and TRBJ1-1, with 9 bases that match TRBD1. The CDR3 spans 15 residues. Germline V gene sequence: CDR1 SGHVS, CDR2 FNYEAQ. V trimming: 5 bases; J trimming: 5 bases; junction bases outside the gene matches: 9. CDR3 residues: CASSLTGGALTEAFF. CDR3 DNA sequence: TGTGCCAGCAGCCTCACAGGGGGCGCGTTGACTGAAGCTTTCTTT.

The rearrangement links TRBV7-2 to TRBJ1-2, with 7 positions matching TRBD1. The V segment lost 3 bases and the J segment 7 bases; nucleotides outside the gene matches: 5. The CDR3 sequence is 13 residues long. In germline, CDR1 is SGHTA, CDR2 FQGNSA. CDR3 amino acids: CASSFNRGLGYTF. DNA of the CDR3: TGTGCCAGCAGCTTTAATAGGGGGCTTGGCTACACCTTC.

This chain uses TRBV5-4 with TRBJ2-2, with no clear D. The length of the CDR3 is 13 residues. V was trimmed by 2 bases and J by 8 bases, leaving 10 bases between them. The germline V gene has CDR1 SGHNT and CDR2 YYREEE (reference sequence). The CDR3 nucleotides are TGTGCCAGCAGCTTTATTTCCAGGGGGGAGCTGTTTTTT. It translates to CASSFISRGELFF.

V and J are TRBV10-3 and TRBJ1-2, with D uncertain. The CDR3 has 14 residues. V was pared by 0 bases and J by 4 bases, with 9 bases between. Germline values: CDR1 ENHRY, CDR2 SYGVKD. This chain's CDR3 is CAISESSQTYGYTF. The CDR3 DNA is TGTGCCATCAGTGAGTCGTCACAGACCTATGGCTACACCTTC.

The chain links TRBV25-1 to TRBJ2-5; D is perhaps TRBD2 (5 bases). The germline V gene encodes CDR1 MGHDK and CDR2 SYGVNS. V was trimmed by 4 bases and J by 1 base, leaving 13 bases between them. This CDR3 has 15 amino acids. The CDR3 DNA reads TGTGCCAGCAGTGCGAAAGAGGGATTCCAAGAGACCCAGTACTTC. Translated: CASSAKEGFQETQYF.

This chain links TRBV5-1 with TRBJ1-2, with 9 bases matching TRBD1. This CDR3 is built from 15 residues. CDR1 and CDR2 (germline): SGHRS, YFSETQ. V lost 7 bases, J lost 3 bases, and 10 bases stayed unmatched. DNA of the CDR3: TGCGCCAGCCGATTCCCGGGACAGGGAGACTATGGCTACACCTTC. Translation gives CASRFPGQGDYGYTF. Together with reference TRBV5-1 and TRBJ1-2, the CDR3 gives the full variable domain: KAGVTQTPRYLIKTRGQQVTLSCSPISGHRSVSWYQQTPGQGLQFLFEYFSETQRNKGNFPGRFSGRQFSNSRSEMNVSTLELGDSALYLCASRFPGQGDYGYTFGSGTRLTVV.